The 27 T cell receptor beta chains below all came from one sample that was sequenced in a study of T cell responses to AZD1222 COVID-19 vaccine. Measured with immunoSEQ multiplex PCR; TCRdb has only the in-frame clones, and not every one. Altogether roughly 150,000 clones are present, approximately 88% being singletons, with the ten largest covering approximately 2.3%. Sequences were derived from peripheral blood, sampled on day 0 of AZD1222 vaccination. These receptors were obtained from an adult in good health.

The chain has TRBV5-1 and TRBJ2-3; tentatively, D is TRBD2 (5 bases). Germline assignment: CDR1 SGHRS and CDR2 YFSETQ. V was pared by 8 bases and J by 0 bases, with 16 bases between. The length of the CDR3 is 15 residues. CDR3 loop: CASTSGGASTDTQYF. The CDR3 region has the DNA TGCGCCAGTACCAGCGGTGGCGCTAGCACAGATACGCAGTATTTT.

This chain uses TRBV7-6 with TRBJ2-3; no definite D call. CDR3 size: 13 residues. The germline V gene has CDR1 SGHVS and CDR2 FNYEAQ. V was pared by 4 bases and J by 5 bases, with 10 bases between. CDR3 sequence: CASSSSRGDTQYF. CDR3 nucleotides: TGTGCCAGCAGCTCGTCTCGAGGAGATACGCAGTATTTT.

This clone was detected once. The CDR3 spells CASSYREGHYEQYF. The CDR3 DNA reads TGCGCCAGCAGCTATCGGGAGGGCCACTACGAGCAGTACTTC. This chain uses TRBV5-1 with TRBJ2-7, with 8 bases fitting TRBD2. CDR1 and CDR2 from the germline V gene are SGHRS and YFSETQ. This CDR3 has 14 residues. V lost 3 bases, J lost 3 bases, and 5 bases stayed unmatched. The variable domain in full, with the rest retrieved from reference TRBV5-1 and TRBJ2-7, is KAGVTQTPRYLIKTRGQQVTLSCSPISGHRSVSWYQQTPGQGLQFLFEYFSETQRNKGNFPGRFSGRQFSNSRSEMNVSTLELGDSALYLCASSYREGHYEQYFGPGTRLTVT.

The gene calls are TRBV5-6 and TRBJ1-2; 11 bases match TRBD1. This CDR3 contains 13 residues. Germline V gene sequence: CDR1 SGHDT, CDR2 YYEEEE. The ends lost 3 bases at V and 8 bases at J; junction bases unmatched: 3. The DNA of the CDR3 is TGTGCCAGCAGCTGGTGGACAGGGGGCGGCTACACCTTC. Amino acid sequence: CASSWWTGGGYTF.

The V gene is TRBV5-4, the J gene TRBJ2-5, with 11 bases matching TRBD1. J was trimmed by 5 bases and V by 2 bases; bases with no gene match: 8. Germline CDR1 is SGHNT and CDR2 is YYREEE (reference sequence). CDR3 length: 16 residues. The CDR3: CASSLSGTGGWETQYF. The CDR3, as DNA: TGTGCCAGCAGCTTATCCGGGACAGGGGGGTGGGAGACCCAGTACTTC. Full variable domain (remainder filled in from reference TRBV5-4 and TRBJ2-5): ETGVTQSPTHLIKTRGQQVTLRCSSQSGHNTVSWYQQALGQGPQFIFQYYREEENGRGNFPPRFSGLQFPNYSSELNVNALELDDSALYLCASSLSGTGGWETQYFGPGTRLLVL.

This clone was observed once. The rearrangement links TRBV4-1 to TRBJ1-6; weak D call: TRBD1 (5 bases). V dropped 4 bases and J dropped 7 bases, with 8 bases sitting between them. CDR3 length: 13 residues. Germline V gives CDR1 MGHRA, CDR2 YSYEKL. CDR3 region: CASSPRQNSPLHF. CDR3 DNA: TGCGCCAGCAGCCCCCGACAGAATTCACCCCTCCACTTT.

The gene calls are TRBV9 and TRBJ2-3, with D perhaps matching TRBD2 (7 bases). There are 20 residues in the CDR3. Germline V gene data show CDR1 as SGDLS and CDR2 as YYNGEE. The V gene lost 4 bases and the J gene lost 5 bases, with 32 bases spanning the gap. This CDR3 reads CASSPPTGGGARAVRDTQYF. DNA for the CDR3: TGTGCCAGCAGCCCTCCCACTGGGGGGGGCGCGAGGGCGGTAAGAGATACGCAGTATTTT.

V gene TRBV19 combines with J gene TRBJ2-5, with TRBD1 matching over 9 bases. The CDR3 runs to 14 residues. Germline V gives CDR1 LNHDA, CDR2 SQIVND (reference sequence). Trimming took 3 bases from V and 4 from J; bases not matched to a gene: 3. CDR3 sequence: CASSMADRGETQYF. DNA of the CDR3: TGTGCCAGTAGTATGGCGGACAGGGGAGAGACCCAGTACTTC.

The CDR3 DNA reads as TGCACCAGCAGCCACCCTGGAGGGGCGCGGAGAAGCGGCTACACCTTC. Its protein product is CTSSHPGGARRSGYTF. The chain carries TRBV1 and TRBJ1-2. TRBV1 counts as a pseudogene. CDR3 size: 16 residues.

CDR3 coding DNA: TGTGCCAGCAGCGGTGAATTGAGGGGGACAGGGGGCGCGACTCTCAACAATGAGCAGTTCTTC. This translates into CASSGELRGTGGATLNNEQFF. The chain employs TRBV9 and TRBJ2-1; 12 nucleotides align to TRBD1. This CDR3 spans 21 amino acids. V was pared by 3 bases and J by 5 bases, with 21 bases of the junction left unmatched. From germline, CDR1 is SGDLS and CDR2 YYNGEE.

The chain recombines TRBV27 with TRBJ1-5, with 7 bases fitting TRBD1. In germline, CDR1 is MNHEY, CDR2 SMNVEV (reference sequence). This CDR3 has 15 residues. V gave up 6 bases and J gave up 1 base; unmatched junction bases: 6. DNA of the CDR3: TGTGCCAGCAGAGTGGACAGGAAGAGCAATCAGCCCCAGCATTTT. Its protein is CASRVDRKSNQPQHF.

This chain links TRBV6-5 with TRBJ2-1; a weak D match, TRBD1 (6 bases). Germline assignment: CDR1 MNHEY and CDR2 SVGAGI. This CDR3 is built from 14 residues. Between the trimmed V and J ends, which lost 6 bases and 9 bases, there was a span of 18 bases. The CDR3 loop is CASRQTQGGGEQFF. In DNA, the CDR3 is TGTGCCAGCAGGCAGACACAGGGCGGTGGTGAGCAGTTCTTC.

The chain links TRBV6-5 to TRBJ1-5; D remains unclear. CDR1 is MNHEY, CDR2 SVGAGI, per germline. CDR3 size: 13 residues. Trimming removed 6 bases from V and 7 bases from J, with 13 bases in between. The CDR3 DNA sequence: TGTGCCAGCAGGGAGGGTCTTACCCAGCCCCAGCATTTT. Its protein is CASREGLTQPQHF.

The chain couples TRBV12-3 or TRBV12-4 to TRBJ1-1, with D perhaps TRBD1 (6 bases). Trimming removed 6 bases at V and 1 base at J, with 9 bases between. The CDR3 has 13 amino acids. The CDR3 region has the DNA TGTGCCAGCAGAACGACAGGGAACACTGAAGCTTTCTTT. It translates to CASRTTGNTEAFF.

The V and J genes are TRBV27 and TRBJ1-6; no firm D call. The V gene lost 3 bases and the J gene lost 9 bases, with 6 bases spanning the gap. The CDR3 extends over 12 amino acids. Germline V gene sequence: CDR1 MNHEY, CDR2 SMNVEV (reference sequence). The CDR3 spells CASSFGGSPLHF. The CDR3 DNA reads as TGTGCCAGCAGTTTTGGTGGTTCACCCCTCCACTTT.

The chain employs TRBV6-5 and TRBJ2-1; D not certain. Germline-derived CDR1 and CDR2 are MNHEY and SVGAGI. The CDR3 is 13 residues long. Trimming removed 4 bases from V and 15 bases from J, with 19 bases in between. In nucleotides, the CDR3 is TGTGCCAGCAGTTTCGTCCGGACCCCGCTTCCGTTCTTC. This codes for CASSFVRTPLPFF.

This rearrangement joins TRBV21-1 to TRBJ2-2; the D call of TRBD1 is as the table states it, not checked on the DNA. TRBV21-1 is termed a pseudogene. CDR3 length: 15 amino acids. The CDR3 nucleotides are TGTGCCAGCAGCAAAGCTCAGGCCTACACCGGGGAGCTGTTTTTT. Protein sequence: CASSKAQAYTGELFF.

The chain recombines TRBV12-3 or TRBV12-4 with TRBJ1-2; 7 bases line up with TRBD1. With V trimmed by 5 bases and J by 6 bases, 6 bases remained unmatched. The CDR3 runs to 13 residues. Here the CDR3 reads CASSARGRDGYTF. The CDR3 DNA follows: TGTGCCAGCAGTGCAAGGGGGCGCGATGGCTACACCTTC.

This rearrangement joins TRBV14 to TRBJ2-2, with 9 bases identical to TRBD1. The CDR3 is 16 amino acids. Trimming cost V 2 bases and J 3 bases; bases outside gene matches: 4. Per the germline V gene, CDR1 is SGHDN and CDR2 is FVKESK. The CDR3 spells CASSQTGTGYTGELFF. As DNA, the CDR3 is TGTGCCAGCAGCCAAACGGGGACAGGGTACACCGGGGAGCTGTTTTTT.

The rearrangement uses TRBV9 and TRBJ1-6; no clear D. This CDR3 has 14 amino acids. The V end was cut by 5 bases, the J end by 9 bases, with 15 bases between. Germline CDR1 reads SGDLS; CDR2 reads YYNGEE. The CDR3: CASSMAQVTSPLHF. In nucleotides, the CDR3 is TGTGCCAGCAGTATGGCGCAGGTCACTTCACCCCTCCACTTT.

This clone is judged medium-sized (0.01 to 0.1%). CDR3 in amino acids: CASSPWADSAGYNEQFF. The CDR3 bases are TGTGCCAGCTCACCATGGGCGGACTCTGCGGGATACAATGAGCAGTTCTTC. The rearrangement uses TRBV18 and TRBJ2-1; D may be TRBD2 (6 bases). Germline CDR1 and CDR2: KGHSH and LQKENI. Trimming pared 2 bases from V and 4 bases from J, leaving 18 bases between. The CDR3 has 17 amino acids.

This chain connects TRBV30 to TRBJ1-1, with D perhaps matching TRBD1 (5 bases). Germline V CDR1 and CDR2: GTSNPN, SVGIG (reference sequence). Trimming left V 0 bases short and J 11 bases short, with 19 bases between. The length of the CDR3 is 14 residues. The DNA for the CDR3 is TGTGCCTGGAGTGTACTTCCCGGGACGATGAACGCTTTCTTT. As protein: CAWSVLPGTMNAFF.

The chain uses TRBV7-2 and TRBJ2-2; weak D call: TRBD2 (5 bases). Trimming cost V 5 bases and J 3 bases, with 16 bases left between them. The CDR3 loop spans 16 amino acids. Germline CDR1 and CDR2: SGHTA and FQGNSA. The CDR3 loop is CASSPPAGLYTGELFF. DNA of the CDR3: TGTGCCAGCAGCCCACCAGCCGGACTTTACACCGGGGAGCTGTTTTTT.

The rearrangement uses TRBV5-4 and TRBJ2-1; D uncertain. The CDR3 sequence is 12 residues long. Germline CDR1 reads SGHNT; CDR2 reads YYREEE (reference sequence). Deletions cut 6 bases from V and 10 bases from J, with 14 bases between. The CDR3 DNA is TGTGCCAGCAAGGCCGCGGCGGCAGAGCAGTTCTTC. The encoded protein is CASKAAAAEQFF.

This clone was seen once. The chain couples TRBV24-1 to TRBJ2-1; 7 nucleotides agree with TRBD1. CDR1 is KGHDR and CDR2 is SFDVKD in the germline V gene. Trimming took 5 bases from V and 4 from J; bases not matched to a gene: 1. The CDR3 runs to 13 residues. The DNA of the CDR3 is TGTGCCACCAGTGGGGACAGTTACAATGAGCAGTTCTTC. It specifies CATSGDSYNEQFF.

The chain is built from TRBV9 and TRBJ2-7; D could derive from TRBD1 or TRBD2 (5 bases each). Trimming took off 5 bases at V and 5 bases at J, with 20 bases between the two ends. Germline-derived CDR1 and CDR2 are SGDLS and YYNGEE. The CDR3 consists of 15 residues. The CDR3 sequence: CASSATLRGVDEQYF. The CDR3 nucleotides read TGTGCCAGCAGTGCCACGTTGAGGGGAGTGGACGAGCAGTACTTC.

The rearrangement links TRBV11-3 to TRBJ1-1, with 8 nucleotides matching TRBD1. The CDR3 loop spans 14 amino acids. Germline V gene data show CDR1 as SGHNT and CDR2 as YENEEA. V lost 7 bases to trimming and J lost 3 bases; unmatched junction nucleotides: 7. The CDR3 region has the DNA TGTGCCAGCACCCCCAACAGGGGGGACACTGAAGCTTTCTTT. Encoded protein: CASTPNRGDTEAFF.